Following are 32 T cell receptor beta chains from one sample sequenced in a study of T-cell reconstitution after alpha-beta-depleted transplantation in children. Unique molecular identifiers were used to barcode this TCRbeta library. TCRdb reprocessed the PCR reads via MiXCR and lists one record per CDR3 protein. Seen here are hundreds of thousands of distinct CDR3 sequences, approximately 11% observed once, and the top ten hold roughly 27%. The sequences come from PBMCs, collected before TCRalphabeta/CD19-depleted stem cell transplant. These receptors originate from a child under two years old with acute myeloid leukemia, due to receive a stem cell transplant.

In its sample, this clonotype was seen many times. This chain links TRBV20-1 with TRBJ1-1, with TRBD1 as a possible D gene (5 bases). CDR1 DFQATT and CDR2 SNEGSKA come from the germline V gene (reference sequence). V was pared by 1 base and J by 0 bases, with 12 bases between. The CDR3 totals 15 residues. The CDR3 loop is CSARGASTVNTEAFF. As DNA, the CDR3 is TGCAGTGCTAGAGGGGCATCGACAGTGAACACTGAAGCTTTCTTT.

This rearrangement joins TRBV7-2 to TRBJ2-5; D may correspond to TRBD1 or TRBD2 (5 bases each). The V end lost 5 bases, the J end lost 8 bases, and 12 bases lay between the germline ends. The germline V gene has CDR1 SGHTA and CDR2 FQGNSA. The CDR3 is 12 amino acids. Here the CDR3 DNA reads TGTGCCAGCAGCGATTACCGGGACACCCAGTACTTC. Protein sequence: CASSDYRDTQYF.

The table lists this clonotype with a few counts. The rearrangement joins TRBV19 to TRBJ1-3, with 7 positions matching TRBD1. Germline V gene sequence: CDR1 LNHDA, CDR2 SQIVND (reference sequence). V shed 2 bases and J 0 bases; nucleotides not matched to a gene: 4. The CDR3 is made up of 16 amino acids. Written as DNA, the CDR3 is TGTGCCAGTAGTATAAGGTGGGACAGCTCTGGAAACACCATATATTTT. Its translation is CASSIRWDSSGNTIYF.

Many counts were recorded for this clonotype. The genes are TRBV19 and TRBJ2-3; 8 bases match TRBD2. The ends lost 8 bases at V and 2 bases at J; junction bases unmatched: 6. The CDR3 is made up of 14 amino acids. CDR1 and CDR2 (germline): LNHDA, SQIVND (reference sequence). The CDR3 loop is CASGERGTTDTQYF. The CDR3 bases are TGTGCCAGTGGAGAGCGGGGGACCACAGATACGCAGTATTTT.

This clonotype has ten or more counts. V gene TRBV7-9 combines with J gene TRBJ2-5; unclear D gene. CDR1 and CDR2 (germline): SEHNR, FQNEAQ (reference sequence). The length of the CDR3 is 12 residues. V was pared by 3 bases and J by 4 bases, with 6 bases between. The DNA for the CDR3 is TGTGCCAGCAGCTTCCAGACAGAGACCCAGTACTTC. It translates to CASSFQTETQYF.

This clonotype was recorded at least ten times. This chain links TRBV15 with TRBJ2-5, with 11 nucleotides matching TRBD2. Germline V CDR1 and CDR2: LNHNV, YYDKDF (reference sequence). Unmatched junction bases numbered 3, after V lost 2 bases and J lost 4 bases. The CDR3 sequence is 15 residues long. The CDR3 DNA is TGTGCCACCAGCAGATCTAGCGGGAGGAGAGAGACCCAGTACTTC. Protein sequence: CATSRSSGRRETQYF. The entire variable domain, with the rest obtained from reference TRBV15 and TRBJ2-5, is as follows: DAMVIQNPRYQVTQFGKPVTLSCSQTLNHNVMYWYQQKSSQAPKLLFHYYDKDFNNEADTPDNFQSRRPNTSFCFLDIRSPGLGDTAMYLCATSRSSGRRETQYFGPGTRLLVL.

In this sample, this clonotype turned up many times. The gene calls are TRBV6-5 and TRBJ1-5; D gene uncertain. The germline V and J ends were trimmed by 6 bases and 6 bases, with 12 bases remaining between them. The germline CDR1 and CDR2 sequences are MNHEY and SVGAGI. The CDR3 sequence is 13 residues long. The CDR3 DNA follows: TGTGCCAGCAGCCGACAACGACTTCAGCCCCAGCATTTT. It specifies CASSRQRLQPQHF.

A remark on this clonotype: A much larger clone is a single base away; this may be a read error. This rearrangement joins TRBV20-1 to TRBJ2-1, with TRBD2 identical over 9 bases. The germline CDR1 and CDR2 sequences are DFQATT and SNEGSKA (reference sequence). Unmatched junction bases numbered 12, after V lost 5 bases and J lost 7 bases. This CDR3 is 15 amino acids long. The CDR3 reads CSALPVAGGANEQFF. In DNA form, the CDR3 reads TGCAGTGCTCTCCCAGTGGCGGGAGGGGCGAATGAGCAGTTCTTC.

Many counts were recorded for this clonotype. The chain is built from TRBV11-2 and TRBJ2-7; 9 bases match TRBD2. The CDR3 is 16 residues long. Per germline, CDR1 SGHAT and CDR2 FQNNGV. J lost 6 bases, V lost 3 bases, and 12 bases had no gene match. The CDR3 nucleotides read TGTGCCAGCAGCTTTGGGGTAGCGGGAGCTTACCGCGAGCAGTACTTC. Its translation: CASSFGVAGAYREQYF.

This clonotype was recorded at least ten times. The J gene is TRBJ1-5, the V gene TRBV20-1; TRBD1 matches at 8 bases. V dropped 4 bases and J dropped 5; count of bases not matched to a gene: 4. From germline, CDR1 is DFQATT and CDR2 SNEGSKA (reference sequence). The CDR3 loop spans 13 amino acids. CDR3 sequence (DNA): TGCAGTGCTAACCCGACAGGGGATCAGCCCCAGCATTTT. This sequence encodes CSANPTGDQPQHF.

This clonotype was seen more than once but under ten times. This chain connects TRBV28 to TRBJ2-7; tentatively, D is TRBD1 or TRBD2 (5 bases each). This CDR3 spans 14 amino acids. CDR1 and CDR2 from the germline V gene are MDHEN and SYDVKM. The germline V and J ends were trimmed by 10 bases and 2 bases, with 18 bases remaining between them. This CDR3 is CATSAGTGAYEQYF. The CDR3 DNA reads TGTGCCACCTCGGCAGGGACCGGAGCCTACGAGCAGTACTTC. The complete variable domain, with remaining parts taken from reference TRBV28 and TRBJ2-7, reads DVKVTQSSRYLVKRTGEKVFLECVQDMDHENMFWYRQDPGLGLRLIYFSYDVKMKEKGDIPEGYSVSREKKERFSLILESASTNQTSMYLCATSAGTGAYEQYFGPGTRLTVT.

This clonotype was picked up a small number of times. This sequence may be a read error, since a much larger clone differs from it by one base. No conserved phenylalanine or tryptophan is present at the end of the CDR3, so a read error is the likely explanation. The CDR3 loop reads CASSPLRRQSYEQYS. Written as DNA, the CDR3 is TGTGCCAGCAGCCCTCTCCGGAGACAGAGCTACGAGCAGTACTCC. The chain employs TRBV7-2 and TRBJ2-7; perhaps TRBD1 as D (5 bases). V was shortened by 5 bases and J by 3 bases, with 17 bases between the two germline ends. Germline V lookup: CDR1 SGHTA, CDR2 FQGNSA. The CDR3 has 15 amino acids.

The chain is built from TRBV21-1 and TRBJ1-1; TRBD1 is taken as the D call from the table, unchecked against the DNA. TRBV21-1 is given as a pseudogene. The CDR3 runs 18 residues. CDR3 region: CASSASPGQEILGTEAFF. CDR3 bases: TGTGCCAGCAGCGCTTCTCCGGGACAGGAGATATTAGGTACTGAAGCTTTCTTT.

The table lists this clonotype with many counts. The CDR3 DNA reads TGTGCCAGCAGTTCTGTAGGGGGTTCCTATGGCTACACCTTC. Protein product: CASSSVGGSYGYTF. V and J are TRBV6-5 and TRBJ1-2; TRBD1 might be the D (6 bases). CDR1 is MNHEY and CDR2 is SVGAGI in the germline V gene. Trimming removed 4 bases from V and 4 bases from J, with 13 bases in between. The length of the CDR3 is 14 residues.

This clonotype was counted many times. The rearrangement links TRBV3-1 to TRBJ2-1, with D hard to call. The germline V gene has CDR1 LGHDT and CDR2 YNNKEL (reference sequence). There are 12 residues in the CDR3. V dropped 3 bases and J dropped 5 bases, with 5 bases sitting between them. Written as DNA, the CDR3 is TGTGCCAGCAGCCAGTTGAACAATGAGCAGTTCTTC. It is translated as CASSQLNNEQFF.

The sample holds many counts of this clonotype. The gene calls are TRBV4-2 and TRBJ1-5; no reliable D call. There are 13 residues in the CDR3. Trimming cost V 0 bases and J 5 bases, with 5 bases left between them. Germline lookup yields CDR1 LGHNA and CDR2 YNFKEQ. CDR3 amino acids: CASSQEIDQPQHF. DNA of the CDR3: TGTGCCAGCAGCCAAGAGATCGATCAGCCCCAGCATTTT.

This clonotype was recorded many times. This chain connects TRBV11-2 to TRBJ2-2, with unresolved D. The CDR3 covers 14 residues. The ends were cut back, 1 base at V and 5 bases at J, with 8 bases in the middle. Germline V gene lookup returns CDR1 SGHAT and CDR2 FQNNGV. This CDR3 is CASSLVPLTGELFF. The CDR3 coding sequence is TGTGCCAGCAGCTTAGTTCCTCTTACCGGGGAGCTGTTTTTT.

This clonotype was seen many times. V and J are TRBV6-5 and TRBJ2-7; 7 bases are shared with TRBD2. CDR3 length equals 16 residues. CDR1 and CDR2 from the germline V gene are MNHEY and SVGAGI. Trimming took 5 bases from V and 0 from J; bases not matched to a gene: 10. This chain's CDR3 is CASSHTSDLSSYEQYF. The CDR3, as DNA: TGTGCCAGCAGTCATACTAGCGACTTAAGCTCCTACGAGCAGTACTTC.

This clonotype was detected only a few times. The CDR3 DNA sequence: TGTGCCTGGGGCAAGAGAGTAGCCGAGCAGTACTTC. Protein: CAWGKRVAEQYF. The J gene is TRBJ2-7, the V gene TRBV30; D is uncertain. Germline CDR1 GTSNPN, CDR2 SVGIG (reference sequence). The CDR3 runs 12 residues. V was pared by 5 bases and J by 6 bases, with 14 bases between.

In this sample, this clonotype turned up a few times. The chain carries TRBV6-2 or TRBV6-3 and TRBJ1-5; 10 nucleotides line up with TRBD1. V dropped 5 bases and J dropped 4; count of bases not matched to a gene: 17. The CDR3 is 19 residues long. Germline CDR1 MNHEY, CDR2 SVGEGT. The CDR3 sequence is CASSNHRLRDRGRNQPQHF. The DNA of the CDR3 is TGTGCCAGCAGTAACCATCGTCTCCGGGACAGGGGTCGGAATCAGCCCCAGCATTTT.

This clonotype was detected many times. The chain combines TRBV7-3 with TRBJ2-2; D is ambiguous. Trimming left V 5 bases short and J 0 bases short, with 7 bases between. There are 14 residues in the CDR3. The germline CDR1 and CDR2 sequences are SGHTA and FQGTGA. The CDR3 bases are TGTGCCAGCAGCCCCAACACGAACACCGGGGAGCTGTTTTTT. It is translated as CASSPNTNTGELFF.

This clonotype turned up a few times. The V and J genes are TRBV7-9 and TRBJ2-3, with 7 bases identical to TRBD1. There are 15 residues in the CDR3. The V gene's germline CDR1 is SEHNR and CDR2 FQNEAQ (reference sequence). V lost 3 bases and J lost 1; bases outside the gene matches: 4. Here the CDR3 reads CASSFRGYGTDTQYF. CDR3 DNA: TGTGCCAGCAGCTTCAGGGGGTATGGCACAGATACGCAGTATTTT.

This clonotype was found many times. CDR3 residues: CASSSPSENTGELFF. The CDR3 nucleotides read TGTGCCAGCAGCTCCCCTAGCGAAAACACCGGGGAGCTGTTTTTT. This rearrangement joins TRBV5-4 to TRBJ2-2, with D possibly matching TRBD2 (6 bases). The ends were cut back, 3 bases at V and 2 bases at J, with 11 bases in the middle. Per germline, CDR1 SGHNT and CDR2 YYREEE (reference sequence). The CDR3 spans 15 residues.

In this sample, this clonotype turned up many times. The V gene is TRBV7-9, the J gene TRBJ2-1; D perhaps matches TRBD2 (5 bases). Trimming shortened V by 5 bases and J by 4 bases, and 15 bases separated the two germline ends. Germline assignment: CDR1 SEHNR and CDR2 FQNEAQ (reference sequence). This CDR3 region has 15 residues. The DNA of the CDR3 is TGTGCCAGCAGCCGAGCGGCAACCCAATACAATGAGCAGTTCTTC. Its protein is CASSRAATQYNEQFF. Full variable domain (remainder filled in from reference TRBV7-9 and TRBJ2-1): DTGVSQNPRHKITKRGQNVTFRCDPISEHNRLYWYRQTLGQGPEFLTYFQNEAQLEKSRLLSDRFSAERPKGSFSTLEIQRTEQGDSAMYLCASSRAATQYNEQFFGPGTRLTVL.

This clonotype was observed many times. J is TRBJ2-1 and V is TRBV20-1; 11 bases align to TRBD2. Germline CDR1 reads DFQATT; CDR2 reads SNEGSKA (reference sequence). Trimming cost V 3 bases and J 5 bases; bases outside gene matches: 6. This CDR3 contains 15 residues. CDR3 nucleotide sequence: TGCAGTGCTAGTCCACAGACTAGCGGGAACAATGAGCAGTTCTTC. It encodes CSASPQTSGNNEQFF.

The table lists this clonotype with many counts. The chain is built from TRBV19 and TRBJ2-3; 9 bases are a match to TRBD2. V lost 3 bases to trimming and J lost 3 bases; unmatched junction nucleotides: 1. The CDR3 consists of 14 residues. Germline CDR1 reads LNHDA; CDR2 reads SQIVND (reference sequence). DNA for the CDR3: TGTGCCAGTAGTATGAGCGGGAGGACAGATACGCAGTATTTT. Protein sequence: CASSMSGRTDTQYF.

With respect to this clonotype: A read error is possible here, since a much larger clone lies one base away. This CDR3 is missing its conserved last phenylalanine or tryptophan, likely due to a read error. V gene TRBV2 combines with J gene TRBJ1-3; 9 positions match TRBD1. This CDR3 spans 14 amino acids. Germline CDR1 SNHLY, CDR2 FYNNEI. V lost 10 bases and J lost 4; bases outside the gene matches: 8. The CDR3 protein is CATVGQGLGNTIYL. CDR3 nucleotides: TGTGCCACCGTTGGACAGGGGCTGGGAAACACCATATATCTT.

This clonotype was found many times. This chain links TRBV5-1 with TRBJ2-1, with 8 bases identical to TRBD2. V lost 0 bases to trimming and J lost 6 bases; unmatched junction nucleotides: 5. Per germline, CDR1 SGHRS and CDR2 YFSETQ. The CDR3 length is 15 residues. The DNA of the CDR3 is TGCGCCAGCAGCTTGGTTCCAGCGGGGGCCAATGAGCAGTTCTTC. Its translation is CASSLVPAGANEQFF. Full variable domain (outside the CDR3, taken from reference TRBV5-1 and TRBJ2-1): KAGVTQTPRYLIKTRGQQVTLSCSPISGHRSVSWYQQTPGQGLQFLFEYFSETQRNKGNFPGRFSGRQFSNSRSEMNVSTLELGDSALYLCASSLVPAGANEQFFGPGTRLTVL.

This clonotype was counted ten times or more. CDR3 in DNA: TGTGCCAGCAGCGCAGGGTCCAATGAGCAGTTCTTC. Translating gives CASSAGSNEQFF. The chain links TRBV27 to TRBJ2-1; the D gene is possibly TRBD1 (5 bases). With 6 bases removed from V and 6 bases from J, the gap between germline ends came to 9 bases. The CDR3 sequence is 12 residues long. Germline V gene sequence: CDR1 MNHEY, CDR2 SMNVEV (reference sequence).

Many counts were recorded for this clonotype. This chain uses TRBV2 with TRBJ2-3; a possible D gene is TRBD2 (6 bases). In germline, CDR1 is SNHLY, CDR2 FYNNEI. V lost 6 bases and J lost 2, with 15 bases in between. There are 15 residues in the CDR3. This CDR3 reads CASRAEGHPTDTQYF. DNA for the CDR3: TGTGCCAGCAGGGCGGAGGGCCACCCCACAGATACGCAGTATTTT. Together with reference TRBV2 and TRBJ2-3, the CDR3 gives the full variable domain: EPEVTQTPSHQVTQMGQEVILRCVPISNHLYFYWYRQILGQKVEFLVSFYNNEISEKSEIFDDQFSVERPDGSNFTLKIRSTKLEDSAMYFCASRAEGHPTDTQYFGPGTRLTVL.

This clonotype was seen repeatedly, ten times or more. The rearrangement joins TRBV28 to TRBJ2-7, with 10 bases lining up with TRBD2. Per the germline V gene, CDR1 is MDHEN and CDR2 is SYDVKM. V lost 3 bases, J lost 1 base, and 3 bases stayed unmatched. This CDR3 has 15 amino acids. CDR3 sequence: CASSLSGLASYEQYF. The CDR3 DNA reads TGTGCCAGCAGTTTGTCGGGACTAGCGTCCTACGAGCAGTACTTC.

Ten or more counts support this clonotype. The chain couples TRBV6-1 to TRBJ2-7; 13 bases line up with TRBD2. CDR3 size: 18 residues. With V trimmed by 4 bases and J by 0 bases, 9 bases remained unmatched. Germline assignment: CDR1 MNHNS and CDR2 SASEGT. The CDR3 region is CASSGRLAGGPSSYEQYF. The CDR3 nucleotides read TGTGCCAGCAGTGGACGACTAGCGGGAGGACCAAGCTCCTACGAGCAGTACTTC.